This section outlines one T cell receptor beta chain sequence together with its context. Antigen unknown. Together with a sample-barcoded 5' primer, a J-beta primer mix was included in a second PCR lasting about 6 to 11 cycles. Each cDNA molecule received a tag from a template-switch adaptor that had 12 random nucleotides. MiXCR, run by TCRdb on the 5' RACE reads, gives a single entry per CDR3 protein. The sample lists 1.4 million or so distinct CDR3 sequences, approximately 43% seen once, with less than 5% in the top ten. This sample is drawn from a study of blood T cells in healthy people across ages. Study-wide points: Unsorted PBMCs ruled out conclusive naive versus antigen-experienced comparison. TCR beta diversity tracked closely with naive T cell percentage.

The CDR3 consists of 18 residues. J was trimmed by 4 bases and V by 3 bases; bases with no gene match: 8. Germline V gene data show CDR1 as SGDLS and CDR2 as YYNGEE. The chain is built from TRBV9 and TRBJ2-3; the match to TRBD2 covers 16 bases. This clonotype was sampled from a woman between 18 and 29 years old in good health. Sample: blood. The CDR3 DNA reads TGTGCCAGCAGCGCCGGGACTAGCGGGGGGGCCGAGGCAGATACGCAGTATTTT. Its translation: CASSAGTSGGAEADTQYF.